The source of this T cell receptor (beta chain) is a study of beta chain features in type 1 diabetes. With regard to this clone: Its antigen is not identified.

Germline V CDR1 and CDR2: SGHTA, FQGTGA. The CDR3 runs to 13 residues. The germline V and J ends were trimmed by 3 bases and 2 bases, with 7 bases remaining between them. Study results and caveats: The cDNA sequencing approach could over-represent high-TCR-expressing cells. Shorter TCRB CDR3s, moderately but significantly so, marked every one of the four CD4+ subsets in Type 1 diabetes patients.

Expressed TCRB transcripts were sequenced because the entire RNA isolate underwent reverse transcription. The table came from immunoSEQ multiplex PCR; TCRdb's copy has only in-frame clones and leaves some out. The sample carries more than 300,000 clones, about 10% recorded once. The sample consisted of central memory CD4+ T cells from blood. The TCR originated in a man between 25 and 39 years old with type 1 diabetes. The J gene is TRBJ1-1, the V gene TRBV7-3; D not resolved. The DNA of the CDR3 is TGTGCCAGCAGCTTTTCAAAAAACACTGAAGCTTTCTTT. Amino acid sequence: CASSFSKNTEAFF.